This passage covers 18 T cell receptor beta chains from one sample sequenced in a study of a mutant IDH1 vaccine in newly diagnosed glioma (dated by TCRdb to the early 2020s). This specimen's time point label, per the study, means: baseline, week 1 (first vaccination visit). The treatment or condition tag for this specimen amounts to: pre-vaccination baseline after standard-of-care therapy. The library relied on the immunoSEQ multiplex PCR assay. Drawn from immuneACCESS, this table holds only the in-frame rearrangements with V and J called that TCRdb kept. Clones are partly lost; checked studies trace under half to an unresolved V gene and leave the rest unexplained. This sample gives roughly 34,000 clones in total; around four fifths of them show up just once. The ten top clones hold approximately 9% of the sample. The source was peripheral blood mononuclear cells (PBMCs), collected from a glioma patient treated with radiotherapy, temozolomide or both. The receptors come from a man aged 50-59 years with glioma. Some clones in this sample may be carry-over from other donors' samples.

This clone has only a few counts. The chain couples TRBV9 to TRBJ1-1; 8 bases are shared with TRBD1. The CDR3 sequence is 18 residues long. From germline, CDR1 is SGDLS and CDR2 YYNGEE. Trimming cost V 3 bases and J 7 bases; bases outside gene matches: 20. The CDR3 loop is CASSAEPGTGGGLSEAFF. The CDR3 DNA is TGTGCCAGCAGCGCCGAGCCTGGGACAGGCGGCGGTCTCAGTGAAGCTTTCTTT.

V is TRBV5-1 and J is TRBJ2-7; D may be TRBD1 or TRBD2 (5 bases each). This CDR3 comprises 14 residues. Trimming removed 4 bases at V and 3 bases at J, with 14 bases between. CDR1 and CDR2 from the germline V gene are SGHRS and YFSETQ. The CDR3 DNA reads as TGCGCCAGCAGCACGAACACGGGGCACTACGAGCAGTACTTC. Translation: CASSTNTGHYEQYF.

The chain links TRBV10-3 to TRBJ2-7; 9 bases fit TRBD1. CDR1 and CDR2 from the germline V gene are ENHRY and SYGVKD. Trimming at V came to 9 bases and at J to 5 bases, leaving 11 bases not matched to a gene. The CDR3 has 14 amino acids. CDR3 bases: TGTGCCATTTCCTGGACAGGGGACTTCGACGAGCAGTACTTC. Amino acids: CAISWTGDFDEQYF.

The gene calls are TRBV10-3 and TRBJ1-6; no firm D call. The germline gives CDR1 ENHRY, CDR2 SYGVKD. This CDR3 contains 13 residues. The V end lost 4 bases, the J end lost 7 bases, and 8 bases lay between the germline ends. The CDR3 DNA is TGTGCCATCAGTGGTCGGGGAAATTCACCCCTCCACTTT. Residues: CAISGRGNSPLHF.

V is TRBV6-5 and J is TRBJ2-1; TRBD2 matches at 11 bases. This CDR3 has 15 amino acids. Germline trimming cut 8 bases from V and 8 bases from J; bases unmatched to any gene: 11. Germline V lookup: CDR1 MNHEY, CDR2 SVGAGI. The CDR3 here is CASGPTSGGDDEQFF. The CDR3 DNA reads as TGTGCCAGCGGACCAACTAGCGGGGGTGACGATGAGCAGTTCTTC.

This chain connects TRBV7-2 to TRBJ2-1, with a weak D call TRBD2 (7 bases). Germline CDR1 reads SGHTA; CDR2 reads FQGNSA. The CDR3 runs to 13 residues. Trimming took off 6 bases at V and 10 bases at J, with 16 bases between the two ends. In DNA form, the CDR3 reads TGTGCCAGCAGTCCGACGGGGGGCTACGAGCAGTTCTTC. Its protein is CASSPTGGYEQFF.

The CDR3 bases are TGTGCCAGCAGTTTTCATTTGGCGATACTCTCCTACGAGCAGTACTTC. It encodes CASSFHLAILSYEQYF. The V gene is TRBV28, the J gene TRBJ2-7; D is unclear. Germline CDR1 and CDR2: MDHEN and SYDVKM. Between the trimmed V and J ends, which lost 3 bases and 0 bases, there was a span of 15 bases. The CDR3 has 16 amino acids. Combining the CDR3 with reference TRBV28 and TRBJ2-7 gives the whole variable domain DVKVTQSSRYLVKRTGEKVFLECVQDMDHENMFWYRQDPGLGLRLIYFSYDVKMKEKGDIPEGYSVSREKKERFSLILESASTNQTSMYLCASSFHLAILSYEQYFGPGTRLTVT.

DNA of the CDR3: TGTGCCAGCAGCTCCGGGACAGGATACTACGAGCAGTACTTC. This sequence encodes CASSSGTGYYEQYF. The chain employs TRBV7-2 and TRBJ2-7; 8 bases are shared with TRBD1. After removal of 4 bases from V and 3 bases from J, the junction contained 5 bases not matched to a gene. The CDR3 sequence is 14 residues long. Germline CDR1 reads SGHTA; CDR2 reads FQGNSA.

This clone was seen only once. The V and J genes are TRBV5-6 and TRBJ1-2; D ambiguous. The V gene lost 1 base and the J gene lost 6 bases, with 16 bases spanning the gap. Looked up from germline, CDR1 is SGHDT and CDR2 is YYEEEE. This CDR3 has 15 residues. CDR3 amino acids: CASSLKASPWNGYTF. The DNA of the CDR3 is TGTGCCAGCAGCTTGAAGGCTTCACCCTGGAATGGCTACACCTTC.

V is TRBV5-1 and J is TRBJ1-4; 7 bases match TRBD1. The length of the CDR3 is 16 residues. J was trimmed by 7 bases and V by 4 bases; bases with no gene match: 13. Per the germline V gene, CDR1 is SGHRS and CDR2 is YFSETQ. The CDR3 reads CASSRGTATMGEKLFF. As DNA, the CDR3 is TGCGCCAGCAGCCGGGGGACAGCGACCATGGGTGAAAAACTGTTTTTT. The full variable domain, rest sourced from reference TRBV5-1 and TRBJ1-4, is KAGVTQTPRYLIKTRGQQVTLSCSPISGHRSVSWYQQTPGQGLQFLFEYFSETQRNKGNFPGRFSGRQFSNSRSEMNVSTLELGDSALYLCASSRGTATMGEKLFFGSGTQLSVL.

This clone was seen only a few times. The chain has TRBV4-1 and TRBJ1-4; TRBD1 agrees at 7 bases. V lost 4 bases and J lost 0; bases outside the gene matches: 5. This CDR3 comprises 16 residues. CDR1 and CDR2 from the germline V gene are MGHRA and YSYEKL. The CDR3 coding sequence is TGCGCCAGCAGCCCTCGGACAGGAACAACTAATGAAAAACTGTTTTTT. It specifies CASSPRTGTTNEKLFF.

The rearrangement links TRBV29-1 to TRBJ1-6, with TRBD1 identical over 12 bases. J was trimmed by 9 bases and V by 6 bases; bases with no gene match: 3. The V gene's germline CDR1 is SQVTM and CDR2 ANQGSEA. The CDR3 covers 13 residues. CDR3 residues: CSVGTGGGSPLHF. In DNA form, the CDR3 reads TGCAGCGTCGGGACAGGGGGCGGTTCACCCCTCCACTTT.

This sequence joins TRBV9 and TRBJ1-4; D gene uncertain. The CDR3 contains 16 residues. CDR1 is SGDLS and CDR2 is YYNGEE in the germline V gene. V gave up 4 bases and J gave up 5 bases, with 18 bases separating them. CDR3 coding DNA: TGTGCCAGCAGCCGGGAAAGTAGACGGGAGAATGAAAAACTGTTTTTT. This translates into CASSRESRRENEKLFF.

V usage is TRBV5-5 and J usage is TRBJ2-5; 7 bases agree with TRBD2. The CDR3 consists of 15 residues. From germline, CDR1 is SGHKS and CDR2 YYEKEE (reference sequence). With V trimmed by 4 bases and J by 5 bases, 11 bases remained unmatched. The CDR3: CASSVGSGLEETQYF. The CDR3 nucleotides are TGTGCCAGCAGCGTGGGTAGCGGGCTAGAGGAGACCCAGTACTTC.

The genes are TRBV10-3 and TRBJ2-5; 7 positions agree with TRBD2. This CDR3 spans 13 amino acids. V dropped 10 bases and J dropped 2; count of bases not matched to a gene: 7. Per germline, CDR1 ENHRY and CDR2 SYGVKD. For the CDR3, the DNA is TGTGCCACCAGGGAGGGGCTGCAAGAGACCCAGTACTTC. It codes for CATREGLQETQYF.

The rearrangement links TRBV2 to TRBJ2-2; 14 bases fit TRBD2. CDR1 is SNHLY, CDR2 FYNNEI, per germline. The CDR3 is made up of 18 amino acids. J lost 5 bases, V lost 8 bases, and 13 bases had no gene match. The CDR3 loop reads CASQKSGLAGGGTGELFF. The DNA of the CDR3 is TGTGCCAGCCAAAAGTCTGGACTAGCGGGAGGAGGGACCGGGGAGCTGTTTTTT. The entire variable domain, with the rest obtained from reference TRBV2 and TRBJ2-2, is as follows: EPEVTQTPSHQVTQMGQEVILRCVPISNHLYFYWYRQILGQKVEFLVSFYNNEISEKSEIFDDQFSVERPDGSNFTLKIRSTKLEDSAMYFCASQKSGLAGGGTGELFFGEGSRLTVL.

This clone showed up just once. The chain has TRBV5-5 and TRBJ2-3; D unclear. The CDR3 has 13 amino acids. CDR1 is SGHKS and CDR2 is YYEKEE in the germline V gene (reference sequence). V was cut by 3 bases and J by 4 bases, with 9 bases left in between. The CDR3 spells CASSSGPADTQYF. CDR3 nucleotides: TGTGCCAGCAGCTCGGGCCCCGCAGATACGCAGTATTTT.

The rearrangement links TRBV10-3 to TRBJ1-2, with D maybe TRBD1 (5 bases). Germline lookup yields CDR1 ENHRY and CDR2 SYGVKD. CDR3 length equals 16 residues. Trimming removed 6 bases at V and 0 bases at J, with 17 bases between. The CDR3 loop reads CAISDAPQGTNYGYTF. Here the CDR3 DNA reads TGTGCCATCAGCGATGCCCCCCAGGGAACTAACTATGGCTACACCTTC.